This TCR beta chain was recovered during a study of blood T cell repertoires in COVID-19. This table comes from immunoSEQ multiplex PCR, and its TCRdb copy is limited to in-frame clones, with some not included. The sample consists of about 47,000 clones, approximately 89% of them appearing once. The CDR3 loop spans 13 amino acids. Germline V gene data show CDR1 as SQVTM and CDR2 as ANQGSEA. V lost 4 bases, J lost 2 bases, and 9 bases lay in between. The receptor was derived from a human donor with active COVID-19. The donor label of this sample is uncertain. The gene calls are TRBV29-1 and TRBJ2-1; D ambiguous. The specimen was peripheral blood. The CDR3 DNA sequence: TGCAGCGTTGTACGCCTAGCCTACAATGAGCAGTTCTTC. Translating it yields CSVVRLAYNEQFF.